The entry below describes one T cell receptor (beta chain). Its target is not known. The record originates from a study of CD8+ T cells in alopecia areata. Extracted RNA was reverse transcribed into cDNA, the sequencing template. Repertoires were generated with immunoSEQ multiplex PCR, while TCRdb's copy carries only in-frame clones and drops some. The table lists approximately 89,000 clones, roughly 50% of them singletons. Specimens obtained from alopecia areata patients comprised lesional scalp punch biopsies and peripheral blood. Study results and caveats: Compared with normal scalp, lesional scalp had higher clonality and more expanded CD8+ clones.

With 8 bases removed from V and 4 bases from J, the gap between germline ends came to 17 bases. The germline CDR1 and CDR2 sequences are LNHDA and SQIVND (reference sequence). The CDR3 runs to 14 residues. This receptor was taken from a human donor with alopecia areata. The chain recombines TRBV19 with TRBJ1-2, with D perhaps matching TRBD1 (6 bases). Sequenced input: NKG2D-high CD8+ T cells sorted from blood. The CDR3 loop reads CASQPQGPFYGYTF. The CDR3 DNA is TGTGCCAGTCAGCCACAGGGACCTTTCTATGGCTACACCTTC. The full variable domain, with the rest looked up from reference TRBV19 and TRBJ1-2, is DGGITQSPKYLFRKEGQNVTLSCEQNLNHDAMYWYRQDPGQGLRLIYYSQIVNDFQKGDIAEGYSVSREKKESFPLTVTSAQKNPTAFYLCASQPQGPFYGYTFGSGTRLTVV.